This T cell receptor beta chain was found in a study of blood T cell repertoires in COVID-19. For the study at large: Donors in the United States, Italy and Spain gave samples during acute or convalescent COVID-19. T cells, B-cell-depleted T cells, or PBMCs supplied cDNA or gDNA.

In the original processing: Estimated nucleated cell counts came from reference gene primer amplification. Libraries were prepared by immunoSEQ multiplex PCR; TCRdb keeps only in-frame clonotypes and omits some of them. V and J calls and clone size are given by that table; D and trimming were obtained from the DNA. This table has around 250,000 clones, 82% appearing once. This clone is a singleton in its sample. Sequencing was done on a sample of peripheral blood. This sequence was found in a woman aged 18-30 years with acute or convalescent COVID-19.

The CDR3 here is CSSVAGGSYNEQFF. CDR3 sequence (DNA): TGCAGCTCTGTAGCGGGAGGCTCCTACAATGAGCAGTTCTTC. The chain joins TRBV29-1 to TRBJ2-1, with 10 bases identical to TRBD2. The CDR3 runs 14 residues. Germline V gene lookup returns CDR1 SQVTM and CDR2 ANQGSEA. Trimming at V came to 8 bases and at J to 0 bases, leaving 4 bases not matched to a gene.